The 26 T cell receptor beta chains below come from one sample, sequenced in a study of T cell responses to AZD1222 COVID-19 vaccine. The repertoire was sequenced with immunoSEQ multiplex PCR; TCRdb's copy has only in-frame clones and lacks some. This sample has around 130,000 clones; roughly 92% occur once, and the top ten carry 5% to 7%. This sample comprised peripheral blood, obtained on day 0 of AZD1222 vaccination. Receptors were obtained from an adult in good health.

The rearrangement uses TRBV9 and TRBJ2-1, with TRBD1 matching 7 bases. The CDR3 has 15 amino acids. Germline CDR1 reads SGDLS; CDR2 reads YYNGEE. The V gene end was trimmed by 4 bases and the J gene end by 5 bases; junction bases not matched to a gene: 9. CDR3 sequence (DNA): TGTGCCAGCAGCCCCGCCGGACAGGTAAACAATGAGCAGTTCTTC. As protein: CASSPAGQVNNEQFF.

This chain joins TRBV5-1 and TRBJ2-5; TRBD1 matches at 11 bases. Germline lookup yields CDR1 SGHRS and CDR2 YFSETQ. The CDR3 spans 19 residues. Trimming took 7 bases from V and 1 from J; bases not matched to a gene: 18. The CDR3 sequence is CASYLIVSWDRGAQETQYF. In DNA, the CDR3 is TGCGCCAGCTACCTTATTGTATCCTGGGACAGGGGGGCCCAAGAGACCCAGTACTTC.

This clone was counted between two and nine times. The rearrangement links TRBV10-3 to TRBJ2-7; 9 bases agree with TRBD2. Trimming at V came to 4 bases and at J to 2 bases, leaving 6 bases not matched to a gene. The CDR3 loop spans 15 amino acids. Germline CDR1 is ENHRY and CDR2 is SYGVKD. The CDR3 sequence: CAISGRLADPYEQYF. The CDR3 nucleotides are TGTGCCATCAGTGGGCGACTAGCGGATCCCTACGAGCAGTACTTC.

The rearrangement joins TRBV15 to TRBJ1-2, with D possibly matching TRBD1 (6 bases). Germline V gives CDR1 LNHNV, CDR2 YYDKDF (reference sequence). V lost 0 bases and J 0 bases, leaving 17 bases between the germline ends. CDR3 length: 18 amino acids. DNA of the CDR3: TGTGCCACCAGCAGAGAGCTTACAGGGCTCATGGCTAACTATGGCTACACCTTC. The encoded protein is CATSRELTGLMANYGYTF. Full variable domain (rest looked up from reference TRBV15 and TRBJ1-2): DAMVIQNPRYQVTQFGKPVTLSCSQTLNHNVMYWYQQKSSQAPKLLFHYYDKDFNNEADTPDNFQSRRPNTSFCFLDIRSPGLGDTAMYLCATSRELTGLMANYGYTFGSGTRLTVV.

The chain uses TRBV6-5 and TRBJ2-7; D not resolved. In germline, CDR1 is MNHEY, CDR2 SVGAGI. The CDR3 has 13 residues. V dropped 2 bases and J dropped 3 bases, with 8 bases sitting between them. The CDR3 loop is CASSYGLHYEQYF. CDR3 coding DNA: TGTGCCAGCAGTTACGGGCTACACTACGAGCAGTACTTC.

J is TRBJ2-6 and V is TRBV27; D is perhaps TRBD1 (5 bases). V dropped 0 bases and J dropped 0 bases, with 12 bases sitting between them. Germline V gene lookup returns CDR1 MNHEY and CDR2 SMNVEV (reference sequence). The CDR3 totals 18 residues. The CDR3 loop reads CASSLSYRFHSGANVLTF. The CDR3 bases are TGTGCCAGCAGTTTATCGTACAGGTTTCACTCTGGGGCCAACGTCCTGACTTTC.

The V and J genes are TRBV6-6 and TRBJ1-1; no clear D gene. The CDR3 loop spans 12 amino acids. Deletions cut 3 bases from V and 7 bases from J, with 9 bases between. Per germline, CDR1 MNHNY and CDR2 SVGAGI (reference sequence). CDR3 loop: CASSYRDSEAFF. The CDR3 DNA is TGTGCCAGCAGTTATAGGGATAGTGAAGCTTTCTTT.

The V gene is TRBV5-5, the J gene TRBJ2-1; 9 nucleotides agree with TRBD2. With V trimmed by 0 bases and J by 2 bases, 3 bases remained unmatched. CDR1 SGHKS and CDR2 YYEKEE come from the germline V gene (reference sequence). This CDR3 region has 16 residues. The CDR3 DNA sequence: TGTGCCAGCAGCTTGGCTGCGGGGGGGCCCTACAATGAGCAGTTCTTC. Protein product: CASSLAAGGPYNEQFF.

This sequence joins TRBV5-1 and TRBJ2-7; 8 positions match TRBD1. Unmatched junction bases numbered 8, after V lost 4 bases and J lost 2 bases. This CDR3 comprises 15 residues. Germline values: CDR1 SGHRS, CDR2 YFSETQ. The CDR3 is CASSSWTGSAYEQYF. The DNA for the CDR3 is TGCGCCAGCAGCAGCTGGACAGGGAGCGCCTACGAGCAGTACTTC.

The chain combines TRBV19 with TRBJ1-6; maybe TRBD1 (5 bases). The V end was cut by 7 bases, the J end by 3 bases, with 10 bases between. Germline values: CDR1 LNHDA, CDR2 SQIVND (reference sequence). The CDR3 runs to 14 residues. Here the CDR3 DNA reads TGTGCCAGTACTACAGGAAGCTATAATTCACCCCTCCACTTT. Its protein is CASTTGSYNSPLHF.

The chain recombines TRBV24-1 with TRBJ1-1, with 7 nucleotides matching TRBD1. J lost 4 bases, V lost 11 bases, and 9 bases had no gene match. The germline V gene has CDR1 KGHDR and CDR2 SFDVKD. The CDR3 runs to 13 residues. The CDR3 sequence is CAISQGWGTEAFF. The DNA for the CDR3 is TGTGCCATCTCACAGGGGTGGGGCACTGAAGCTTTCTTT.

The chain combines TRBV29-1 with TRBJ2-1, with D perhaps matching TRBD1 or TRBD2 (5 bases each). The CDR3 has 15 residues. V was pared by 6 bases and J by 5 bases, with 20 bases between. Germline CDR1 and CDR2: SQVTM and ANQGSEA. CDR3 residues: CSVLSTGPKDNEQFF. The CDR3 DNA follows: TGCAGCGTCCTAAGCACGGGACCCAAAGACAATGAGCAGTTCTTC.

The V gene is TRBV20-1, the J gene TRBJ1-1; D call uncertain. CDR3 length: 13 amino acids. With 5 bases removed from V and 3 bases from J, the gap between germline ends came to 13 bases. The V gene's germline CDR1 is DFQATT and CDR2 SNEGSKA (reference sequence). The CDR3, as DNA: TGCAGTGCTGGTGACACGTCGGACACTGAAGCTTTCTTT. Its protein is CSAGDTSDTEAFF.

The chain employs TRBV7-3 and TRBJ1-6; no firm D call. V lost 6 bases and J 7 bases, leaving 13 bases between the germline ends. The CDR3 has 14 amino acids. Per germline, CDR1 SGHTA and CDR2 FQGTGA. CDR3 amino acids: CASSYGRPNSPLHF. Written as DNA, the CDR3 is TGTGCCAGCAGTTACGGGCGCCCCAATTCACCCCTCCACTTT.

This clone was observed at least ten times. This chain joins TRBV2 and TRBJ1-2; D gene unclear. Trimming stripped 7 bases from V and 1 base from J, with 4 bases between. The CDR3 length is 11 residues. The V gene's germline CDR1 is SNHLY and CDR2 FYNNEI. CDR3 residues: CASTGNYGYTF. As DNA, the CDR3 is TGTGCCAGCACGGGTAACTATGGCTACACCTTC.

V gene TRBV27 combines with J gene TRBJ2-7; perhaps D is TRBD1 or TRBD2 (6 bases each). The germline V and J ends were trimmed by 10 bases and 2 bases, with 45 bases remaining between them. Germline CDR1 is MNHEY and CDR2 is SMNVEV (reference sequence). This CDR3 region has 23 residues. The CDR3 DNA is TGTGCCACCCGTTTAAGGGGGAGAGGGGCTAATTCAGAACCTAGCGTCACAACCTACGAGCAGTACTTC. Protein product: CATRLRGRGANSEPSVTTYEQYF.

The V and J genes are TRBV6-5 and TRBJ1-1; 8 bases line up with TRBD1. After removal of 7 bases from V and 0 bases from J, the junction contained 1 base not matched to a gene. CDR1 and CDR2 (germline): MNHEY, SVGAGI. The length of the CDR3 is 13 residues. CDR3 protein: CASKGQVNTEAFF. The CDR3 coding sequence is TGTGCCAGCAAGGGACAGGTGAACACTGAAGCTTTCTTT.

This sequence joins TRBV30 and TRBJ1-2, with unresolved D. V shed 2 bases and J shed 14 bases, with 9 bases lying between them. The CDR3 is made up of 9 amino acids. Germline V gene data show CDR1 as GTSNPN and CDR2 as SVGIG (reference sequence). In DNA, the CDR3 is TGTGCCTGGAGTCGCCCGTGGACCTTC. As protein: CAWSRPWTF.

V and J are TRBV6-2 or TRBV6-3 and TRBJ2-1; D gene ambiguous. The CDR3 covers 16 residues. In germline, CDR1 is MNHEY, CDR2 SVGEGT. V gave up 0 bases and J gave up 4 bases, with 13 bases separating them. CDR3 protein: CASSYSEDKRYNEQFF. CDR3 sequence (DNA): TGTGCCAGCAGTTACTCGGAAGACAAGAGGTACAATGAGCAGTTCTTC.

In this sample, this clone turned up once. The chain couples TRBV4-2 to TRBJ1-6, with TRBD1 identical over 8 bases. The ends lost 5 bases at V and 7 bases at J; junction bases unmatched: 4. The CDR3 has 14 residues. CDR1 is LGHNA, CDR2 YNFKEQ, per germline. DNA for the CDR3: TGTGCCAGCAGCAACCGGGACAGGAATTCACCCCTCCACTTT. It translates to CASSNRDRNSPLHF.

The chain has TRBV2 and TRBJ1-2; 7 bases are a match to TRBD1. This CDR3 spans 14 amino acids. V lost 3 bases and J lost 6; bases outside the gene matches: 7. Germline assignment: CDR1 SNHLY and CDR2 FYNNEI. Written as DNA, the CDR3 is TGTGCCAGCAGTGACGGGACAGTAGATCATGGCTACACCTTC. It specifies CASSDGTVDHGYTF.

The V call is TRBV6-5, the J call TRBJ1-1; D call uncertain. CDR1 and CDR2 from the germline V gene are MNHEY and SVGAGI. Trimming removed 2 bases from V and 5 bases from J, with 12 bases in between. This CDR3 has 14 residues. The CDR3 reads CASSYSQAVTEAFF. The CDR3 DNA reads TGTGCCAGCAGTTACAGCCAGGCCGTAACTGAAGCTTTCTTT.

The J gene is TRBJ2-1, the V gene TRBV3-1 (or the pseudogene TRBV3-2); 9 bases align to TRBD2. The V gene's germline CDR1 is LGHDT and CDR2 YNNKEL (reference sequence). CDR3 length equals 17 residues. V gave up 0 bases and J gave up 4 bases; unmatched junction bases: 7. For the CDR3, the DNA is TGTGCCAGCAGCCAAGATTCCACGACTAGCGGTTACAATGAGCAGTTCTTC. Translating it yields CASSQDSTTSGYNEQFF.

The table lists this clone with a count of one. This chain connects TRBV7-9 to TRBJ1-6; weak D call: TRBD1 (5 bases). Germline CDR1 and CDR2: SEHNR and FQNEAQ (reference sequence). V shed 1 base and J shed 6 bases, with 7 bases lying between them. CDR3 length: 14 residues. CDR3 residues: CASSLETANSPLHF. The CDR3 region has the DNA TGTGCCAGCAGCTTAGAGACAGCTAATTCACCCCTCCACTTT. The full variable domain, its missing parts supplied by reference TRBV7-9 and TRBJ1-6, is DTGVSQNPRHKITKRGQNVTFRCDPISEHNRLYWYRQTLGQGPEFLTYFQNEAQLEKSRLLSDRFSAERPKGSFSTLEIQRTEQGDSAMYLCASSLETANSPLHFGNGTRLTVT.

The CDR3 reads CASSAWDRVQQSTQYF. DNA for the CDR3: TGTGCCAGCAGTGCATGGGACAGGGTTCAGCAGAGTACGCAGTATTTT. J is TRBJ2-3 and V is TRBV6-1; 9 bases fit TRBD1. Per germline, CDR1 MNHNS and CDR2 SASEGT. The trim removed 4 bases at V and 8 bases at J, leaving 13 bases unmatched. This CDR3 is built from 16 residues.

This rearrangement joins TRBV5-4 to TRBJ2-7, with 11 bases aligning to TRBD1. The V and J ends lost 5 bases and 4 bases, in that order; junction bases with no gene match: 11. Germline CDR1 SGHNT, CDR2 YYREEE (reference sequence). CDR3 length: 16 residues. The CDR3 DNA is TGTGCCAGCAGTCCGGGCGGGACAGGGGGGATTTACGAGCAGTACTTC. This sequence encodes CASSPGGTGGIYEQYF.